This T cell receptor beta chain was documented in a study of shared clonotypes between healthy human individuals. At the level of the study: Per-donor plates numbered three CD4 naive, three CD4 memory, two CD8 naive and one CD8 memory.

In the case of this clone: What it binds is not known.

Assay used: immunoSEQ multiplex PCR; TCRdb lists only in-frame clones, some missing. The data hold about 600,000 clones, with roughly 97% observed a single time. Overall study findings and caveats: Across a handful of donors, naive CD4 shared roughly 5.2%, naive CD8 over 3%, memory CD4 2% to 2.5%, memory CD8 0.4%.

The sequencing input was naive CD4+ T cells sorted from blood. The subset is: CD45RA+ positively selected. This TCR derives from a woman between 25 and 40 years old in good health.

The CDR3 loop reads CASRSVGTGYNEQFF. CDR3 nucleotides: TGTGCCAGCAGAAGCGTCGGGACAGGTTACAATGAGCAGTTCTTC. This chain joins TRBV6-5 and TRBJ2-1; TRBD1 agrees at 8 bases. Germline trimming cut 6 bases from V and 4 bases from J; bases unmatched to any gene: 8. The CDR3 consists of 15 residues. The germline V gene encodes CDR1 MNHEY and CDR2 SVGAGI.